This T cell receptor beta chain came from a study of blood T cells in healthy people across ages. Next came a second PCR, run for about 7 to 12 cycles, which used a sample-barcoded 5' primer along with a J-beta primer mix. No fewer than 3 million CDR3-containing paired-end reads came from each sample. TCRdb re-analysed the 5' RACE reads in MiXCR, keeping a single row per CDR3 protein. The sample holds 1.5 million to 1.9 million distinct CDR3 sequences, roughly 43% seen once. V was trimmed by 3 bases and J by 2 bases, leaving 7 bases between them. The CDR3 length is 13 residues. The V and J genes are TRBV12-3 or TRBV12-4 and TRBJ2-5, with D maybe TRBD2 (5 bases). Material: blood. This clonotype originated in a woman aged 18-29 years in good health. The chain's CDR3 is CASSFRDQETQYF. CDR3 bases: TGTGCCAGCAGTTTCCGGGATCAAGAGACCCAGTACTTC.